A selection of T cell receptor beta chains follows, all from one sample in a study of blood T cell repertoires in COVID-19. This table comes from immunoSEQ multiplex PCR, and its TCRdb copy is limited to in-frame clones, with some not included. Of about 280,000 clones in the sample, 70% to 90% are singletons; the top ten hold approximately 11%. Sequencing was carried out using peripheral blood. The receptor set was obtained from a woman between 65 and 79 years old with acute or convalescent COVID-19. CDR3s include the opening cysteine and the closing phenylalanine or tryptophan. The listing skips clone size in some rows; elsewhere it reads once, few, many or a size class.

clone_size	v_call	j_call	cdr3_aa
.	TRBV6-2/TRBV6-3	TRBJ1-3	CASSSRTGTLDTIYF
.	TRBV7-2	TRBJ1-5	CASSLTENQPQHF
.	TRBV6-5	TRBJ2-7	CASSYPGTGGEQYF
.	TRBV5-1	TRBJ2-7	CASSLGIRGGLSYEQYF
few	TRBV6-2/TRBV6-3	TRBJ1-6	CASSYYENSPLHF
.	TRBV5-8	TRBJ1-2	CASSWGRGVTF
.	TRBV19	TRBJ1-2	CASSIDRVTGYTF
.	TRBV7-9	TRBJ2-3	CASSQRRDTSTDTQYF
.	TRBV11-3	TRBJ2-1	CASSSALSGVNEQFF
.	TRBV3-1/TRBV3-2	TRBJ1-6	CASSQAWSSYNSPLHF
.	TRBV5-1	TRBJ2-5	CASSLVIGVEQETQYF
.	TRBV2	TRBJ2-5	CASKSGGATETQYF
.	TRBV18	TRBJ1-5	CASSPGLVSNQPQHF
.	TRBV6-2/TRBV6-3	TRBJ1-2	CASSSQGLGYGYTF
.	TRBV28	TRBJ1-3	CASSFHSGNTIYF
.	TRBV11-1	TRBJ1-4	CASSLGGLRNEKLFF
.	TRBV5-1	TRBJ2-3	CASSPQRGRDTQYF
.	TRBV2	TRBJ1-1	CASSDRGWTEAFF
.	TRBV19	TRBJ1-2	CATNGGALFYGYTF